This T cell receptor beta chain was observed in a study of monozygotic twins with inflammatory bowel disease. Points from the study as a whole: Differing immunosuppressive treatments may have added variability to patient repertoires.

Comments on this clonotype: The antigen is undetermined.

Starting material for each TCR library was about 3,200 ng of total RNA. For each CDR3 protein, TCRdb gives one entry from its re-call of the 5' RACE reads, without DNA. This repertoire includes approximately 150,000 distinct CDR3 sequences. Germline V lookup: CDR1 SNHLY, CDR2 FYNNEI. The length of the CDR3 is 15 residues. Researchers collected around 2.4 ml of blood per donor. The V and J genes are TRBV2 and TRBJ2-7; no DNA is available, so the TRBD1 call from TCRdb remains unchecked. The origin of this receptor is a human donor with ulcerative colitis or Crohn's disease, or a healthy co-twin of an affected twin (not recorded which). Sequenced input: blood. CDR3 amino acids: CASSAGTGSSYEQYF. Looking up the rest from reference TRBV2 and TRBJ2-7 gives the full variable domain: EPEVTQTPSHQVTQMGQEVILRCVPISNHLYFYWYRQILGQKVEFLVSFYNNEISEKSEIFDDQFSVERPDGSNFTLKIRSTKLEDSAMYFCASSAGTGSSYEQYFGPGTRLTVT.